This TCR beta chain was identified during a study of regulatory T cells in long-lasting Graves disease. A remark on this clonotype: The target antigen is unknown.

Notes on the study in general: New patients shared fewer public clonotypes (over 900) than persistent patients did (roughly 2,500).

Trimming left V 4 bases short and J 3 bases short, with 24 bases between. The length of the CDR3 is 19 residues. Germline CDR1 SGHVS, CDR2 FQNEAQ. This sample's time point: newly diagnosed GD, antithyroid drugs for less than 3 months. Isolated PBMC RNA provided the starting material for the TCR library. To make TCR beta libraries, researchers used iRepertoire HTBI primers and Arm-PCR of CDR3 regions. From the multiplex PCR reads, TCRdb called clonotypes with MiXCR, one entry per CDR3 protein. There are under 700,000 distinct CDR3 sequences in the sample; about 16% occur only once, and approximately 25% lies in the top ten. These sequences were also reported in another study, on T cells in Graves' hyperthyroidism and ophthalmopathy.

The starting material was peripheral blood mononuclear cells (PBMCs), obtained at new diagnosis, from a patient treated with antithyroid drugs. The receptor's source is a woman aged 35-60 years with Graves disease. The V call is TRBV7-8, the J call TRBJ2-2; a weak D match, TRBD1 (6 bases). CDR3 region: CASSSPLDRQEWDTGELFF. The DNA for the CDR3 is TGTGCCAGCAGCTCCCCCCTGGATCGACAGGAATGGGACACCGGGGAGCTGTTTTTT.